This TCR beta chain was captured by sequencing in a study of CXCR3-negative and CXCR3-positive naive CD8 T cells. Germline CDR1 reads MDHEN; CDR2 reads SYDVKM. CDR3 size: 17 residues. TRB cDNA was prepared as libraries by UMI-labeled 5' RACE. From the 5' RACE reads, TCRdb lists one entry per CDR3 protein and no DNA. The sample data list 130,000 or so distinct CDR3 sequences. Sequencing used naive CXCR3- CD8+ T cells from blood. As for subset: CD45RO-CCR7+CD27+CD95- naive CD8+ T cells lacking CXCR3 (TNR3-). This TCR was sampled from a human donor in good health. Some clones in this sample may be carry-over from other donors' samples. The chain recombines TRBV28 with TRBJ2-1; absent DNA, TCRdb's TRBD1 call cannot be checked. The CDR3: CASSPGRAGADYNEQFF.